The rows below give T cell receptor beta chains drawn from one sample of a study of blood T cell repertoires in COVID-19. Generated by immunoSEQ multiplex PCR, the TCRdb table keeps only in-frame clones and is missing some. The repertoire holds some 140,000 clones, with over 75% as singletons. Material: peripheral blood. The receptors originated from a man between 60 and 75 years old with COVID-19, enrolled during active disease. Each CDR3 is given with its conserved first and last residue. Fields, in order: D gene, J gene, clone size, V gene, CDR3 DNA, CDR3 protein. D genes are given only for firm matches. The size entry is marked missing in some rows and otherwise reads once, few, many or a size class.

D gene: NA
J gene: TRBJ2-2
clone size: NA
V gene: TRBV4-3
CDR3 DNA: TGCGCCAGCAGCCAAGTGGGCGCGAACACCGGGGAGCTGTTTTTT
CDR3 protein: CASSQVGANTGELFF

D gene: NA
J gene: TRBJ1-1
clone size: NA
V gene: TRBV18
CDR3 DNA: TGTGCCAGCTCACCAGGGGCCCAAATAACTGAAGCTTTCTTT
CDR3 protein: CASSPGAQITEAFF

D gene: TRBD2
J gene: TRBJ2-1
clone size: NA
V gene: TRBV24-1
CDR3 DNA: TGTGCCACCAGTGATTTGGGGGTCGGCGGGAGAAATGAGCAGTTCTTC
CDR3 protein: CATSDLGVGGRNEQFF

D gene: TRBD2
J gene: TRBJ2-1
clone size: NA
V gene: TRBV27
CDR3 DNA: TGTGCCAGCAGCAACCCGGGACTAGGTGGTCATGAGCAGTTCTTC
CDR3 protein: CASSNPGLGGHEQFF

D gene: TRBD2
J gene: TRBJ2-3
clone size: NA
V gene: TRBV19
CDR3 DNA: TGTGCCAGTAGTATAAAAGCGGGAGCGGTGGGTGATACGCAGTATTTT
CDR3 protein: CASSIKAGAVGDTQYF

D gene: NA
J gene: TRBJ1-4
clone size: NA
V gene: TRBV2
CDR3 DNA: TGTGCCAGCCACAGACGGGGGGTAACTAATGAAAAACTGTTTTTT
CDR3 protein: CASHRRGVTNEKLFF

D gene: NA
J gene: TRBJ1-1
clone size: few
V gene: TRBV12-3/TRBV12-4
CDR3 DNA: TGTGCCAGCAGAAGACAGAATGAAGCTTTCTTT
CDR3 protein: CASRRQNEAFF

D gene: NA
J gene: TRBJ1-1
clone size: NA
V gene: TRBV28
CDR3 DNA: TGTGCCAGCAGTTTATCATTACAGATAGTGAACACTGAAGCTTTCTTT
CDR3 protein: CASSLSLQIVNTEAFF

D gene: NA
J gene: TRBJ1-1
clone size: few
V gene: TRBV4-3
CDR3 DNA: TGCGCCAGCAGCCAAGTAATGAACACTGAAGCTTTCTTT
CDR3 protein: CASSQVMNTEAFF

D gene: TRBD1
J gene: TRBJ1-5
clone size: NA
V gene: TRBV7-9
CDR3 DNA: TGTGCCAGCAGCTACACCGGGACAGGGAAGAATCAGCCCCAGCATTTT
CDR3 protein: CASSYTGTGKNQPQHF

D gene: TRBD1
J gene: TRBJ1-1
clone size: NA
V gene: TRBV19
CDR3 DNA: TGTGCCAGTAGTCAGGACAGGGAGAACACTGAAGCTTTCTTT
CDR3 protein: CASSQDRENTEAFF

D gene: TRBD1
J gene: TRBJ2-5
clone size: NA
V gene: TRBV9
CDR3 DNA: TGTGCCAGCAGCATTGGGACAGGGGGTATCCAGACCCAGTACTTC
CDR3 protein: CASSIGTGGIQTQYF

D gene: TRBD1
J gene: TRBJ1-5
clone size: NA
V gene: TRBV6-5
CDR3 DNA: TGTGCCAGCAGTTCACAGGGGGCCCTCAATCAGCCCCAGCATTTT
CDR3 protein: CASSSQGALNQPQHF

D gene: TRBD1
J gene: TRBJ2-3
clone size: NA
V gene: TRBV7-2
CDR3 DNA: TGTGCCAGCAGCCTCCCGGGACAGGTCACAGATACGCAGTATTTT
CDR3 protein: CASSLPGQVTDTQYF

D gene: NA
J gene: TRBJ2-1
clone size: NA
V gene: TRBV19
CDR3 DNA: TGTGCCAGTAGTCCAAGACTCGGCAATGAGCAGTTCTTC
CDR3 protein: CASSPRLGNEQFF